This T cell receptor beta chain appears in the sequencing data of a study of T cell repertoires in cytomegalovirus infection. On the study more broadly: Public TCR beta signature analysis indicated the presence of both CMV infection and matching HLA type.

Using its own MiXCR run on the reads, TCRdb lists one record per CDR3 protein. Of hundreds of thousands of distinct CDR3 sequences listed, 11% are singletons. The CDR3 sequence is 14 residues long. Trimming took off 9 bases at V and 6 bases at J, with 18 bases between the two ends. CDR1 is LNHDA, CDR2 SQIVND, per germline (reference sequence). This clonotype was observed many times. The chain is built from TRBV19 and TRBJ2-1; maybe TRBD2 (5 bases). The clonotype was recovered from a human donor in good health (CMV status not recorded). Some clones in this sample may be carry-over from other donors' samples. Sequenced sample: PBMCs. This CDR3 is CASAGLLDGNEQFF. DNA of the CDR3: TGTGCCAGCGCCGGACTGCTTGATGGCAATGAGCAGTTCTTC. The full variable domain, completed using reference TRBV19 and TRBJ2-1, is DGGITQSPKYLFRKEGQNVTLSCEQNLNHDAMYWYRQDPGQGLRLIYYSQIVNDFQKGDIAEGYSVSREKKESFPLTVTSAQKNPTAFYLCASAGLLDGNEQFFGPGTRLTVL.